Listed here are 12 T cell receptor beta chains from one sample, sequenced in a study of T cell responses to AZD1222 COVID-19 vaccine. Repertoires were generated with immunoSEQ multiplex PCR, while TCRdb's copy carries only in-frame clones and drops some. The data contain about 130,000 clones, 75% to 85% of them singletons. The sequencing here drew on peripheral blood, taken 28 days after the second dose of the MenACWY control vaccine. These receptors all stem from an adult who received the MenACWY meningococcal vaccine as a control.

In its sample, this clone was seen a few times. V and J are TRBV27 and TRBJ1-1, with D maybe TRBD1 (6 bases). This CDR3 comprises 18 residues. Between the trimmed V and J ends, which lost 5 bases and 5 bases, there was a span of 27 bases. CDR1 and CDR2 from the germline V gene are MNHEY and SMNVEV (reference sequence). DNA for the CDR3: TGTGCCAGCAGTAATACCCCCATTCTGGGGGGCCGACTGACTGAAGCTTTCTTT. It specifies CASSNTPILGGRLTEAFF.

The chain is built from TRBV5-4 and TRBJ1-1; no clear D gene. CDR1 and CDR2 (germline): SGHNT, YYREEE (reference sequence). The CDR3 totals 14 residues. The ends were cut back, 4 bases at V and 1 base at J, with 11 bases in the middle. DNA of the CDR3: TGTGCCAGCAGCCCGGACGCAGGGAACACTGAAGCTTTCTTT. Encoded protein: CASSPDAGNTEAFF.

The V call is TRBV7-2, the J call TRBJ2-1; D not certain. Germline values: CDR1 SGHTA, CDR2 FQGNSA. V lost 6 bases and J lost 11, with 26 bases in between. The length of the CDR3 is 16 residues. CDR3 region: CASSTNRLVILRQQFF. The DNA of the CDR3 is TGTGCCAGCAGTACAAACCGTCTTGTCATCTTGCGTCAGCAGTTCTTC.

V gene TRBV24-1 combines with J gene TRBJ1-5; D might be TRBD1 (5 bases). This CDR3 comprises 14 residues. With 3 bases removed from V and 4 bases from J, the gap between germline ends came to 9 bases. Germline assignment: CDR1 KGHDR and CDR2 SFDVKD. DNA of the CDR3: TGTGCCACCAGTGATGGGCCAGGGAATCAGCCCCAGCATTTT. Translation gives CATSDGPGNQPQHF.

The chain is built from TRBV2 and TRBJ2-7; the match to TRBD1 covers 9 bases. The J segment lost 6 bases and the V segment lost 6 bases, leaving 6 bases of the junction unmatched. The CDR3 consists of 13 residues. From germline, CDR1 is SNHLY and CDR2 FYNNEI. The CDR3 DNA reads as TGTGCCAGCAGCTCAGGACAGGGGACCGAGCAGTACGTC. Translated, it gives CASSSGQGTEQYV.

This clone turned up a few times. Other DNA sequences in this sample translate to the same CDR3. This chain uses TRBV5-1 with TRBJ2-5, with TRBD2 matching 14 bases. The CDR3 extends over 15 amino acids. Trimming at V came to 4 bases and at J to 4 bases, leaving 3 bases not matched to a gene. Germline CDR1 is SGHRS and CDR2 is YFSETQ. The CDR3 DNA reads as TGCGCCAGCAGCCGGGGGACTAGCGGGAGAGAGACCCAGTACTTC. Translating gives CASSRGTSGRETQYF.

The V and J genes are TRBV6-4 and TRBJ1-5, with D possibly matching TRBD1 (5 bases). CDR1 and CDR2 from the germline V gene are MRHNA and SNTAGT. The length of the CDR3 is 14 residues. Trimming left V 6 bases short and J 0 bases short, with 9 bases between. The CDR3 coding sequence is TGTGCCAGCAGGGGGGGGGATAGCAATCAGCCCCAGCATTTT. It codes for CASRGGDSNQPQHF.

The chain recombines TRBV29-1 with TRBJ1-5; D is unclear. CDR1 is SQVTM, CDR2 ANQGSEA, per germline. The germline V and J ends were trimmed by 7 bases and 7 bases, with 17 bases remaining between them. The CDR3 length is 13 residues. CDR3: CSATLEGGQPQHF. Written as DNA, the CDR3 is TGCAGCGCCACACTCGAGGGAGGGCAGCCCCAGCATTTT.

The rearrangement uses TRBV6-5 and TRBJ2-2; TRBD1 might be the D (6 bases). The CDR3 is 14 amino acids. Per germline, CDR1 MNHEY and CDR2 SVGAGI. V was cut by 6 bases and J by 4 bases, with 12 bases left in between. The CDR3 is CASSPGQITGELFF. As DNA, the CDR3 is TGTGCCAGCAGCCCAGGACAGATCACCGGGGAGCTGTTTTTT.

The J gene is TRBJ2-4, the V gene TRBV4-1, with a weak D call TRBD1 (5 bases). The length of the CDR3 is 16 residues. V dropped 1 base and J dropped 2 bases, with 12 bases sitting between them. Germline V CDR1 and CDR2: MGHRA, YSYEKL. This CDR3 is CASSQAGPLSKNIQYF. The CDR3 DNA follows: TGCGCCAGCAGCCAAGCAGGGCCCCTATCCAAAAACATTCAGTACTTC.

The V gene is TRBV6-2 or TRBV6-3, the J gene TRBJ2-7; possibly TRBD2 for D (6 bases). CDR3 length: 16 residues. V was pared by 0 bases and J by 0 bases, with 12 bases between. The V gene's germline CDR1 is MNHEY and CDR2 SVGEGT. The CDR3, as DNA: TGTGCCAGCAGTTACTCGGGCGGGACGTCCTCCTACGAGCAGTACTTC. This encodes CASSYSGGTSSYEQYF.

This chain links TRBV3-1 (or the pseudogene TRBV3-2) with TRBJ2-7; D uncertain. V was shortened by 4 bases and J by 2 bases, with 18 bases between the two germline ends. CDR3 size: 16 residues. Germline V gives CDR1 LGHDT, CDR2 YNNKEL (reference sequence). The CDR3 here is CASSRSSPPPAYEQYF. In DNA, the CDR3 is TGTGCCAGCAGCCGATCCTCTCCACCTCCAGCCTACGAGCAGTACTTC.